The 30 T cell receptor beta chains reported below all come from one sample, sequenced in a study of cytomegalovirus exposure and HLA in healthy donors. Here immunoSEQ multiplex PCR was the method, and the copy in TCRdb shows in-frame clones only, minus some. The sample carries around 75,000 clones, approximately 86% recorded once. The sequenced sample was PBMCs. Receptors were obtained from a man aged 30 to 39 in good health and CMV-seronegative.

This chain connects TRBV28 to TRBJ2-7, with D uncertain. Germline assignment: CDR1 MDHEN and CDR2 SYDVKM. CDR3 length equals 11 residues. Trimming removed 3 bases from V and 4 bases from J, with 4 bases in between. CDR3 sequence reads: CASSFEYEQYF. In DNA, the CDR3 is TGTGCCAGCAGTTTCGAGTACGAGCAGTACTTC.

The V gene is TRBV14, the J gene TRBJ2-7, with 7 bases lining up with TRBD2. With 4 bases clipped from V and 0 bases from J, the junction kept 3 bases outside the gene matches. Germline loops: CDR1 SGHDN, CDR2 FVKESK. The CDR3 is 14 amino acids. CDR3 in amino acids: CASSRAGTSYEQYV. Written as DNA, the CDR3 is TGTGCCAGCAGCCGAGCGGGGACCTCCTACGAGCAGTACGTC.

V and J are TRBV9 and TRBJ1-2, with D tentatively TRBD1 (6 bases). The CDR3 extends over 15 amino acids. In germline, CDR1 is SGDLS, CDR2 YYNGEE. V was shortened by 4 bases and J by 2 bases, with 15 bases between the two germline ends. CDR3 bases: TGTGCCAGCAGCACCGAGGGGACATTAAACTATGGCTACACCTTC. It codes for CASSTEGTLNYGYTF.

V usage is TRBV7-3 and J usage is TRBJ2-4; D gene uncertain. Germline CDR1 and CDR2: SGHTA and FQGTGA. This CDR3 comprises 16 residues. V lost 5 bases to trimming and J lost 3 bases, with 17 bases between them. In nucleotides, the CDR3 is TGTGCCAGCAGCCTGAACGGCGGAAATAGCAAAAACATTCAGTACTTC. Its protein product is CASSLNGGNSKNIQYF. Looking up the rest from reference TRBV7-3 and TRBJ2-4 gives the full variable domain: GAGVSQTPSNKVTEKGKYVELRCDPISGHTALYWYRQSLGQGPEFLIYFQGTGAADDSGLPNDRFFAVRPEGSVSTLKIQRTERGDSAVYLCASSLNGGNSKNIQYFGAGTRLSVL.

This clone has only one observation. The chain joins TRBV19 to TRBJ2-7; weak D call: TRBD2 (6 bases). CDR1 is LNHDA, CDR2 SQIVND, per germline (reference sequence). This CDR3 is built from 13 residues. V was trimmed by 2 bases and J by 5 bases, leaving 10 bases between them. The CDR3 DNA sequence: TGTGCCAGTAGTATAAGGTCGGGGGACGAGCAGTACTTC. It yields the protein CASSIRSGDEQYF.

The genes are TRBV21-1 and TRBJ1-2; TRBD1, as called in the table, went unchecked against the DNA. TRBV21-1 is noted as a pseudogene. The CDR3 totals 17 residues. CDR3 protein: CASSKEWSLWPNYGYTF. CDR3 DNA sequence: TGTGCCAGCAGCAAAGAGTGGTCTTTGTGGCCTAACTATGGCTACACCTTC.

The chain recombines TRBV27 with TRBJ2-1; D unclear. The germline V and J ends were trimmed by 2 bases and 10 bases, with 12 bases remaining between them. CDR3 length: 13 residues. Germline CDR1 reads MNHEY; CDR2 reads SMNVEV (reference sequence). CDR3 sequence reads: CASSLVTNLEQFF. CDR3 in DNA: TGTGCCAGCAGTTTAGTTACTAATCTAGAGCAGTTCTTC.

This clone has just a few counts. The V call is TRBV7-2, the J call TRBJ1-2; TRBD1 might be the D (6 bases). CDR1 SGHTA and CDR2 FQGNSA come from the germline V gene. CDR3 length equals 15 residues. V was trimmed by 1 base and J by 4 bases, leaving 13 bases between them. CDR3 nucleotide sequence: TGTGCCAGCAGCTTAGATTCGACAGGAACCTATGGCTACACCTTC. Its protein product is CASSLDSTGTYGYTF.

This chain links TRBV27 with TRBJ2-7; no definite D call. The V end lost 3 bases, the J end lost 5 bases, and 5 bases lay between the germline ends. This CDR3 is built from 11 residues. The germline CDR1 and CDR2 sequences are MNHEY and SMNVEV (reference sequence). CDR3 DNA: TGTGCCAGCAGTTTCCGGGACGAGCAGTACTTC. It yields the protein CASSFRDEQYF.

Comments on this clone: Other DNA variants within this sample encode the same CDR3. This chain joins TRBV4-1 and TRBJ2-1; perhaps TRBD2 as D (5 bases). The V gene lost 1 base and the J gene lost 0 bases, with 10 bases spanning the gap. The CDR3 contains 16 residues. Germline CDR1 and CDR2: MGHRA and YSYEKL. The CDR3 here is CASSQGRGSSYNEQFF. Written as DNA, the CDR3 is TGCGCCAGCAGCCAAGGACGAGGGAGCTCCTACAATGAGCAGTTCTTC.

V usage is TRBV7-8 and J usage is TRBJ2-7, with TRBD2 identical over 10 bases. Germline-derived CDR1 and CDR2 are SGHVS and FQNEAQ. This CDR3 region has 16 residues. The V and J ends lost 2 bases and 3 bases, in that order; junction bases with no gene match: 7. The CDR3 DNA sequence: TGTGCCAGCAGCTTACACAGGCTAGCGGGGGTCTACGAGCAGTACTTC. This translates into CASSLHRLAGVYEQYF.

V gene TRBV9 combines with J gene TRBJ2-7; D is perhaps TRBD1 (6 bases). CDR3 length equals 14 residues. V lost 3 bases to trimming and J lost 5 bases, with 15 bases between them. Per the germline V gene, CDR1 is SGDLS and CDR2 is YYNGEE. CDR3 nucleotide sequence: TGTGCCAGCAGCGCGGACAGCACTAGGAACGAGCAGTACTTC. Translated: CASSADSTRNEQYF.

The chain recombines TRBV28 with TRBJ2-5, with D possibly TRBD1 on 5 matching bases. Deletions cut 3 bases from V and 2 bases from J, with 10 bases between. Germline V lookup: CDR1 MDHEN, CDR2 SYDVKM. CDR3 length: 14 residues. The CDR3 DNA is TGTGCCAGCAGTTTTTCTGACAGTCAAGAGACCCAGTACTTC. Translation: CASSFSDSQETQYF.

The gene calls are TRBV2 and TRBJ1-1, with unresolved D. The germline gives CDR1 SNHLY, CDR2 FYNNEI. The CDR3 is 13 amino acids. V lost 6 bases to trimming and J lost 8 bases, with 16 bases between them. The CDR3 DNA follows: TGTGCCAGCAGGGTTGGCTCAGTCTGGGAAGCTTTCTTT. Its translation is CASRVGSVWEAFF.

The V call is TRBV4-2, the J call TRBJ2-3, with D possibly matching TRBD2 (6 bases). The germline V and J ends were trimmed by 4 bases and 4 bases, with 15 bases remaining between them. From germline, CDR1 is LGHNA and CDR2 YNFKEQ. The CDR3 extends over 15 amino acids. CDR3 nucleotides: TGTGCCAGCAGCCCATCAGACCGGGACTCAGATACGCAGTATTTT. Its translation is CASSPSDRDSDTQYF.

This clone was seen a single time. The gene calls are TRBV2 and TRBJ2-1; 8 nucleotides align to TRBD2. The CDR3 has 17 amino acids. Germline V gene lookup returns CDR1 SNHLY and CDR2 FYNNEI. V lost 2 bases and J lost 0; bases outside the gene matches: 6. DNA for the CDR3: TGTGCCAGCAGTGAATCGGGGGCGGGGGGCTCCTACAATGAGCAGTTCTTC. Translation: CASSESGAGGSYNEQFF. Combining the CDR3 with reference TRBV2 and TRBJ2-1 gives the whole variable domain EPEVTQTPSHQVTQMGQEVILRCVPISNHLYFYWYRQILGQKVEFLVSFYNNEISEKSEIFDDQFSVERPDGSNFTLKIRSTKLEDSAMYFCASSESGAGGSYNEQFFGPGTRLTVL.

The chain uses TRBV15 and TRBJ2-5; D not resolved. In germline, CDR1 is LNHNV, CDR2 YYDKDF (reference sequence). Trimming left V 0 bases short and J 6 bases short, with 8 bases between. The CDR3 consists of 13 residues. CDR3 sequence: CATSRDRAKTQYF. DNA of the CDR3: TGTGCCACCAGCAGAGATCGCGCGAAGACCCAGTACTTC.

This clone is termed medium-sized. The V and J genes are TRBV2 and TRBJ2-7; TRBD2 matches at 7 bases. CDR1 is SNHLY and CDR2 is FYNNEI in the germline V gene. CDR3 length equals 14 residues. V shed 2 bases, J shed 6 bases, and the junction held 7 bases outside the gene matches. For the CDR3, the DNA is TGTGCCAGCAGTGAACCCCTGGGAGGGACCGAGCAGTACGTC. It yields the protein CASSEPLGGTEQYV.

Only one count was recorded for this clone. The chain uses TRBV7-2 and TRBJ2-3; possibly TRBD1 for D (6 bases). The V end lost 7 bases, the J end lost 5 bases, and 16 bases lay between the germline ends. The CDR3 runs 14 residues. The germline V gene encodes CDR1 SGHTA and CDR2 FQGNSA. The CDR3 is CASTRRGKEDTQYF. In DNA form, the CDR3 reads TGTGCCAGCACCCGTAGGGGGAAAGAAGATACGCAGTATTTT.

The chain has TRBV30 and TRBJ2-7; D gene uncertain. CDR3 length equals 11 residues. The germline CDR1 and CDR2 sequences are GTSNPN and SVGIG (reference sequence). The ends were cut back, 4 bases at V and 2 bases at J, with 6 bases in the middle. CDR3 loop: CAWTAAYEQYF. In nucleotides, the CDR3 is TGTGCCTGGACTGCGGCCTACGAGCAGTACTTC.

This chain connects TRBV25-1 to TRBJ2-1; 7 bases fit TRBD2. The V gene's germline CDR1 is MGHDK and CDR2 SYGVNS. This CDR3 has 18 residues. The V and J ends lost 2 bases and 2 bases, in that order; junction bases with no gene match: 12. The CDR3 here is CASSEDGTTGTTYNEQFF. The CDR3 DNA reads as TGTGCCAGCAGTGAAGACGGCACCACCGGGACTACCTACAATGAGCAGTTCTTC.

CDR3 sequence reads: CASSLRGKSDTQYF. The CDR3 nucleotides read TGTGCCAGCAGTTTGCGAGGGAAGTCAGATACGCAGTATTTT. The chain uses TRBV28 and TRBJ2-3, with D tentatively TRBD2 (5 bases). Deletions cut 3 bases from V and 4 bases from J, with 11 bases between. The CDR3 covers 14 residues. Germline V gene data show CDR1 as MDHEN and CDR2 as SYDVKM. Drawing the rest from reference TRBV28 and TRBJ2-3, the complete variable domain is DVKVTQSSRYLVKRTGEKVFLECVQDMDHENMFWYRQDPGLGLRLIYFSYDVKMKEKGDIPEGYSVSREKKERFSLILESASTNQTSMYLCASSLRGKSDTQYFGPGTRLTVL.

The sample holds one count of this clone. J is TRBJ2-6 and V is TRBV30; D call uncertain. This CDR3 contains 15 residues. The V and J ends lost 0 bases and 0 bases respectively, with 6 bases between them. Germline-derived CDR1 and CDR2 are GTSNPN and SVGIG (reference sequence). The CDR3 sequence: CAWSVRGSGANVLTF. In DNA form, the CDR3 reads TGTGCCTGGAGTGTGCGCGGCTCTGGGGCCAACGTCCTGACTTTC. The entire variable domain, with the rest obtained from reference TRBV30 and TRBJ2-6, is as follows: SQTIHQWPATLVQPVGSPLSLECTVEGTSNPNLYWYRQAAGRGLQLLFYSVGIGQISSEVPQNLSASRPQDRQFILSSKKLLLSDSGFYLCAWSVRGSGANVLTFGAGSRLTVL.

This chain's CDR3 is CASSQASGGSYEQYF. CDR3 in DNA: TGTGCCAGCAGCCAAGCTAGCGGGGGTTCCTACGAGCAGTACTTC. The chain joins TRBV4-2 to TRBJ2-7; TRBD2 matches at 10 bases. The trim removed 1 base at V and 1 base at J, leaving 1 base unmatched. The CDR3 runs to 15 residues. Per germline, CDR1 LGHNA and CDR2 YNFKEQ.

This chain joins TRBV5-6 and TRBJ2-7; a possible D gene is TRBD2 (6 bases). The CDR3 runs 14 residues. Germline lookup yields CDR1 SGHDT and CDR2 YYEEEE. Trimming took 4 bases from V and 0 from J, leaving 11 bases between them. CDR3: CASSPHGSSYEQYF. The CDR3 DNA follows: TGTGCCAGCAGCCCCCACGGGAGCTCCTACGAGCAGTACTTC.

V is TRBV11-3 and J is TRBJ2-1; 9 nucleotides align to TRBD2. Unmatched junction bases numbered 5, after V lost 4 bases and J lost 4 bases. The germline V gene encodes CDR1 SGHNT and CDR2 YENEEA. The CDR3 covers 15 residues. The CDR3 nucleotides are TGTGCCAGCAGCTCCACTAGCGGGCCGTACAATGAGCAGTTCTTC. It yields the protein CASSSTSGPYNEQFF. The full variable domain, in which reference TRBV11-3 and TRBJ2-1 provide the parts outside the CDR3, is EAGVVQSPRYKIIEKKQPVAFWCNPISGHNTLYWYLQNLGQGPELLIRYENEEAVDDSQLPKDRFSAERLKGVDSTLKIQPAELGDSAVYLCASSSTSGPYNEQFFGPGTRLTVL.

V usage is TRBV5-1 and J usage is TRBJ1-5, with D possibly matching TRBD1 (6 bases). V lost 4 bases, J lost 4 bases, and 15 bases lay in between. The germline CDR1 and CDR2 sequences are SGHRS and YFSETQ. The CDR3 extends over 15 amino acids. The CDR3 spells CASSPGTTFNQPQHF. The CDR3 DNA sequence: TGCGCCAGCAGCCCCGGGACAACTTTTAATCAGCCCCAGCATTTT. The full variable domain, in which reference TRBV5-1 and TRBJ1-5 provide the parts outside the CDR3, is KAGVTQTPRYLIKTRGQQVTLSCSPISGHRSVSWYQQTPGQGLQFLFEYFSETQRNKGNFPGRFSGRQFSNSRSEMNVSTLELGDSALYLCASSPGTTFNQPQHFGDGTRLSIL.

The rearrangement links TRBV7-8 to TRBJ2-5, with TRBD2 identical over 12 bases. Germline V gives CDR1 SGHVS, CDR2 FQNEAQ. This CDR3 comprises 15 residues. Trimming cost V 4 bases and J 3 bases; bases outside gene matches: 3. The CDR3 DNA follows: TGTGCCAGCAGCTCCCGGACTAGCGGGAAAGAGACCCAGTACTTC. Translated: CASSSRTSGKETQYF.

V gene TRBV7-2 combines with J gene TRBJ2-5; 8 positions match TRBD2. The CDR3 spans 14 residues. The trim removed 3 bases at V and 5 bases at J, leaving 5 bases unmatched. The V gene's germline CDR1 is SGHTA and CDR2 FQGNSA. The CDR3 DNA sequence: TGTGCCAGCAGCTTCGGGGGGGGTCTCGAGACCCAGTACTTC. This translates into CASSFGGGLETQYF.

This clone occurred once. The rearrangement links TRBV5-4 to TRBJ2-7, with a weak D call TRBD2 (6 bases). CDR3 length equals 18 residues. Germline assignment: CDR1 SGHNT and CDR2 YYREEE (reference sequence). V was trimmed by 2 bases and J by 6 bases, leaving 27 bases between them. In nucleotides, the CDR3 is TGTGCCAGCAGCTTAGGATCGAGACTAGATATGGTCACCGGCGAGCAGTACTTC. It specifies CASSLGSRLDMVTGEQYF.